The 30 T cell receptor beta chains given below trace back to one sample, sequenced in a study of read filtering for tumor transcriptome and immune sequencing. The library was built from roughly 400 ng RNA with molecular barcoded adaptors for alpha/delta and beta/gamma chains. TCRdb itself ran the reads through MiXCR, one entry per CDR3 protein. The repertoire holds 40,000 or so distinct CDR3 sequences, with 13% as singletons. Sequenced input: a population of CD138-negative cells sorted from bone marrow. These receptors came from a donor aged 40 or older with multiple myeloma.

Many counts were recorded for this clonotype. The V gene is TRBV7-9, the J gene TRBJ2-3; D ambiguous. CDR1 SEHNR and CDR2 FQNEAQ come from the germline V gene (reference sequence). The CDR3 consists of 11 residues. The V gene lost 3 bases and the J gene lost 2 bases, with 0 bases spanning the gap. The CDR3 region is CASSFTDTQYF. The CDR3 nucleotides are TGTGCCAGCAGCTTCACAGATACGCAGTATTTT.

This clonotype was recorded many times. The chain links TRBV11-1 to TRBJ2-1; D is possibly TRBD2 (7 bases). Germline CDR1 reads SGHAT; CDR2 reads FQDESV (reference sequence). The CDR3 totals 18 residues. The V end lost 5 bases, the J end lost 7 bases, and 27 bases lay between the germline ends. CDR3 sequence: CASSTPRRTRGGANEQFF. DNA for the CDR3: TGTGCCAGCAGCACCCCGCGGAGGACGAGAGGGGGGGCGAATGAGCAGTTCTTC.

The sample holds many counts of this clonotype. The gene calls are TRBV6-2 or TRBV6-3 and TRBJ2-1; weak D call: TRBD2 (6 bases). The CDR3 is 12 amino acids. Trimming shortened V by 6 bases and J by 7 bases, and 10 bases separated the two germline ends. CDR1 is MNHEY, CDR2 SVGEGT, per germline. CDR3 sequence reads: CASSQGLNEQFF. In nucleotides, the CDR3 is TGTGCCAGCAGCCAGGGACTGAATGAGCAGTTCTTC.

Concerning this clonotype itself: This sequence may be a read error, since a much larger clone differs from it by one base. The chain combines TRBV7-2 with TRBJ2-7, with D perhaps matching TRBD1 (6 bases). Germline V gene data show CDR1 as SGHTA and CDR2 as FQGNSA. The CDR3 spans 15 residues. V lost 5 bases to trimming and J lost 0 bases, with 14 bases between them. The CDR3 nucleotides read TGTGCCAGCAGCCCCTGGGGGCAGGACTCCTACGAGCAGTACTTC. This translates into CASSPWGQDSYEQYF.

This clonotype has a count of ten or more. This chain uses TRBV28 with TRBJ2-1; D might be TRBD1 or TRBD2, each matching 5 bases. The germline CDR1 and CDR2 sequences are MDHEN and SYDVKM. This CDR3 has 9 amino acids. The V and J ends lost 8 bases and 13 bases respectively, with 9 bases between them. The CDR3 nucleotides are TGTGCCAGCCGGGACCCACAGTTCTTC. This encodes CASRDPQFF.

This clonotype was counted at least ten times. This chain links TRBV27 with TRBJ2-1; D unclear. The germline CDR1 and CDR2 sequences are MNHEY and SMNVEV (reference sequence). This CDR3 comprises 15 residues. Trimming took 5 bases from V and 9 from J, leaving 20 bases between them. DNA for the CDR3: TGTGCCAGCAGTATCTTAGTAGGTGGATTATCTGAGCAGTTCTTC. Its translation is CASSILVGGLSEQFF.

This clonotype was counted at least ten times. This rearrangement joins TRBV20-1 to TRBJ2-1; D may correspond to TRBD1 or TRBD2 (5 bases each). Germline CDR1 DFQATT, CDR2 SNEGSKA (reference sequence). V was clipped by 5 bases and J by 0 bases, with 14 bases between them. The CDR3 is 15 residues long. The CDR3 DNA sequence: TGCAGTGCTGCCGGGGCAGCTCGCTCCTACAATGAGCAGTTCTTC. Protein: CSAAGAARSYNEQFF.

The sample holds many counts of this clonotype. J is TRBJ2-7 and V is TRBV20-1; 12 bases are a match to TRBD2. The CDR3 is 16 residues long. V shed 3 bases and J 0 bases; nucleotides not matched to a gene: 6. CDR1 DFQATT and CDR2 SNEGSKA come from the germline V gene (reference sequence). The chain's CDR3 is CSASGPGLAGSYEQYF. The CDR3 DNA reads TGCAGTGCTAGCGGACCGGGACTAGCGGGCTCCTACGAGCAGTACTTC.

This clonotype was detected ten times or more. Written as DNA, the CDR3 is TGTGCCAGCAGCCTAGGACCGTCCCGCAATCAATACGAGCAGTACTTC. It specifies CASSLGPSRNQYEQYF. This chain uses TRBV5-5 with TRBJ2-7; D remains unclear. The CDR3 consists of 16 residues. Germline assignment: CDR1 SGHKS and CDR2 YYEKEE (reference sequence). The V gene lost 4 bases and the J gene lost 4 bases, with 21 bases spanning the gap.

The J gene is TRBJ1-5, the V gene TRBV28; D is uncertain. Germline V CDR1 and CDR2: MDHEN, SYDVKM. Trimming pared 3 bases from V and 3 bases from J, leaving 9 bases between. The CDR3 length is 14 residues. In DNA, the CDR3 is TGTGCCAGCAGTTTCGTCACGGCCAATCAGCCCCAGCATTTT. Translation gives CASSFVTANQPQHF.

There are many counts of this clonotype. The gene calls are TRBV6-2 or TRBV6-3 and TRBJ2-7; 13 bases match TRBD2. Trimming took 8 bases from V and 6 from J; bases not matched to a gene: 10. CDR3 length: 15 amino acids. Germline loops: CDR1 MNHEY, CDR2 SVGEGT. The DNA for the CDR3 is TGTGCCAGCCGGAAAGGGACTAGCGGGATCTCCGAGCAGTACTTC. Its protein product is CASRKGTSGISEQYF.

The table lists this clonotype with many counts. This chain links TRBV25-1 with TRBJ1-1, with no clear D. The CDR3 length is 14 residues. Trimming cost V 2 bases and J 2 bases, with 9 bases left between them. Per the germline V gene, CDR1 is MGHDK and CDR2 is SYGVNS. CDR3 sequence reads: CASSEGQLNTEAFF. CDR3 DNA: TGTGCCAGCAGTGAAGGGCAGCTAAACACTGAAGCTTTCTTT.

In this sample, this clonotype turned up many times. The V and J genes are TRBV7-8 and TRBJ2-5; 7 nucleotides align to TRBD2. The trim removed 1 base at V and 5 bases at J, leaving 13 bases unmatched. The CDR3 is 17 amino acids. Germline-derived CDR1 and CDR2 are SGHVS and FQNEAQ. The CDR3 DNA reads TGTGCCAGCAGCTTAGGGGGGGGAGGGCCCACCGGGGAGACCCAGTACTTC. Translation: CASSLGGGGPTGETQYF.

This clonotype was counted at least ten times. This CDR3 is CSAVKGGRAAETQYF. The CDR3 DNA sequence: TGCAGTGCTGTCAAGGGGGGGAGGGCCGCAGAGACCCAGTACTTC. This chain links TRBV20-1 with TRBJ2-5; perhaps TRBD2 as D (7 bases). With 5 bases removed from V and 4 bases from J, the gap between germline ends came to 20 bases. This CDR3 comprises 15 residues. Looked up from germline, CDR1 is DFQATT and CDR2 is SNEGSKA (reference sequence).

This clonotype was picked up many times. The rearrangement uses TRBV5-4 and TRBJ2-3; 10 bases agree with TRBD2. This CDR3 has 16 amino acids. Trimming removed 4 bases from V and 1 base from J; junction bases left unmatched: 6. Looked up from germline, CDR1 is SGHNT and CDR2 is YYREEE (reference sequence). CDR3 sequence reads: CASSTGLAEGTDTQYF. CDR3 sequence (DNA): TGTGCCAGCAGCACCGGACTAGCGGAAGGCACAGATACGCAGTATTTT.

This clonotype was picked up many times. CDR3 region: CASGSHRGLTRRAFF. The CDR3 DNA follows: TGTGCTAGTGGTTCCCATCGGGGGCTGACGAGACGGGCTTTCTTT. The chain combines TRBV12-5 with TRBJ1-1; D perhaps matches TRBD1 (6 bases). CDR1 is LGHNT and CDR2 is FRNRAP in the germline V gene. Trimming stripped 4 bases from V and 11 bases from J, with 23 bases between. The CDR3 covers 15 residues.

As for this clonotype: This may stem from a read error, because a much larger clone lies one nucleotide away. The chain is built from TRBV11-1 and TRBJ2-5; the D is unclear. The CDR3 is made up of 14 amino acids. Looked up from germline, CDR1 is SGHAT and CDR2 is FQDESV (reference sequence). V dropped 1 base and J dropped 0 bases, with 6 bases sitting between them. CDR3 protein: CASSLGPHQETQYF. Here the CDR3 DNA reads TGTGCCAGCAGCTTAGGTCCCCACCAAGAGACCCAGTACTTC.

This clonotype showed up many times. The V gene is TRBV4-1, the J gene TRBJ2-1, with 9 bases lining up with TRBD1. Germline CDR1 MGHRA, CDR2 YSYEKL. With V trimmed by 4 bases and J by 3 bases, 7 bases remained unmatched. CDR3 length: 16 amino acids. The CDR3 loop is CASSPRDRAYYNEQFF. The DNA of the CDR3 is TGCGCCAGCAGCCCGCGGGACAGGGCTTACTACAATGAGCAGTTCTTC.

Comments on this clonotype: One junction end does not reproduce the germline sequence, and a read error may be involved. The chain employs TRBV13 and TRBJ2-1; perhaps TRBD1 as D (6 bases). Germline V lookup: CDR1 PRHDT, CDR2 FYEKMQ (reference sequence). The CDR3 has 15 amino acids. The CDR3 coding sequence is TGTGCCAGCAGCTTGGTGACAGGCTCCTACAACGAGCAGTTCTTC. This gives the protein CASSLVTGSYNEQFF.

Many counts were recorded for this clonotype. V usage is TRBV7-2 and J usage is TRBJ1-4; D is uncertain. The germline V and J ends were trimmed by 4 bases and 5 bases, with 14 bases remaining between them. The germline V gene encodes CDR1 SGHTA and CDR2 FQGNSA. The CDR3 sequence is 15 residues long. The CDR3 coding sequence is TGTGCCAGCAGCTCTCAGTCGACTCCCAATGAAAAACTGTTTTTT. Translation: CASSSQSTPNEKLFF.

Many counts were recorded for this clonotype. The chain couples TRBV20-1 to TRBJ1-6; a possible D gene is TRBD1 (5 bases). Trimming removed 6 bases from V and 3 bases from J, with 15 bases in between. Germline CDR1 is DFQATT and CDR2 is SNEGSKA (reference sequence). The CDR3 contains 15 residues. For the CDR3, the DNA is TGCAGTGCCGGTCGGGGCGGTCGCTATAATTCACCCCTCCACTTT. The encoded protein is CSAGRGGRYNSPLHF.

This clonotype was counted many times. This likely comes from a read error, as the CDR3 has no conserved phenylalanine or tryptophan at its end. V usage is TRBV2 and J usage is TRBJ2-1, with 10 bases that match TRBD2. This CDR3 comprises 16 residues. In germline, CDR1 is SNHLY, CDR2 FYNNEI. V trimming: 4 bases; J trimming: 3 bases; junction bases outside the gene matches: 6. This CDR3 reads CASSALAGAFYNEQFS. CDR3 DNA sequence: TGTGCCAGCAGTGCCCTAGCGGGAGCCTTCTACAATGAGCAGTTCTCC.

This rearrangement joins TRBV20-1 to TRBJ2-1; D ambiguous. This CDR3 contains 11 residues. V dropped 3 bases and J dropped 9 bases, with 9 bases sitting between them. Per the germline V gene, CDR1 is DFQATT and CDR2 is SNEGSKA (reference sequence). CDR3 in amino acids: CSARNFGEQFF. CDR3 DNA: TGCAGTGCTAGGAATTTTGGTGAGCAGTTCTTC.

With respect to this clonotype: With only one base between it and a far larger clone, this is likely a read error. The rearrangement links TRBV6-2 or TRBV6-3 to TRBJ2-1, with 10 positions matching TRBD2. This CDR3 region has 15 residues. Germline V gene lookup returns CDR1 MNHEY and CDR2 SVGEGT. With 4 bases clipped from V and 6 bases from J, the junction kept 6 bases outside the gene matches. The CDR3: CASSFTSGTVNEQFF. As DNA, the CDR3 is TGTGCCAGCAGTTTCACTAGCGGGACCGTCAATGAGCAGTTCTTC.

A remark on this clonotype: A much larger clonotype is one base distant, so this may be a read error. CDR3: CASSPLYSGRASRGTQYF. CDR3 nucleotide sequence: TGTGCCAGCAGCCCCCTCTATAGCGGGAGGGCCTCAAGAGGGACCCAGTACTTC. The chain couples TRBV7-9 to TRBJ2-5, with 11 positions matching TRBD2. The V gene end was trimmed by 5 bases and the J gene end by 7 bases; junction bases not matched to a gene: 18. The CDR3 covers 18 residues. CDR1 and CDR2 (germline): SEHNR, FQNEAQ (reference sequence).

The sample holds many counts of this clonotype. Here the CDR3 reads CASSLNPYEQYF. CDR3 nucleotides: TGTGCCAGCAGCCTAAACCCCTACGAGCAGTACTTC. The chain employs TRBV7-9 and TRBJ2-7; D ambiguous. Germline V CDR1 and CDR2: SEHNR, FQNEAQ (reference sequence). The CDR3 totals 12 residues. Deletions cut 5 bases from V and 2 bases from J, with 7 bases between.

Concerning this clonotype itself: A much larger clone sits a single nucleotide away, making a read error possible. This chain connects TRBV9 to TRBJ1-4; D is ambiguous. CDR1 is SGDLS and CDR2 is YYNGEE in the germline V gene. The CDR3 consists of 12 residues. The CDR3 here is CASSVANEQLFF. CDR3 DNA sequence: TGTGCCAGCAGCGTAGCTAATGAACAACTGTTTTTT.

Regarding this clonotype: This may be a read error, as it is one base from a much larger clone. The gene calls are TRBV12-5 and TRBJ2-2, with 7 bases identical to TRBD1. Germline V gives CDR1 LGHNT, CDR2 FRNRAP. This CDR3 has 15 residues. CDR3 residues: CASALDRANAGELFF. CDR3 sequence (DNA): TGTGCTAGTGCCCTCGACAGGGCGAACGCCGGGGAGCTGTTTTTT.

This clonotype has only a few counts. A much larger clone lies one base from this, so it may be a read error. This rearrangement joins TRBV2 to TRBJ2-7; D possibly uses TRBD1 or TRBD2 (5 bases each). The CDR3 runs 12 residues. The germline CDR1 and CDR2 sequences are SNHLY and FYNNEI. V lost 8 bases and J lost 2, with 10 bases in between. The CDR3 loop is CASRWGPYEQYF. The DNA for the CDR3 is TGTGCCAGCCGATGGGGACCCTACGAGCAGTACTTC.

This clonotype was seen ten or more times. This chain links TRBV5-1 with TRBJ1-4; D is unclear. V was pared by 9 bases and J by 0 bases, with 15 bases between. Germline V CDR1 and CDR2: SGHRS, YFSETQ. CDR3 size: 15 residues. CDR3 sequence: CATAERPATNEKLFF. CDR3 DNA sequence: TGCGCCACCGCGGAAAGACCGGCAACTAATGAAAAACTGTTTTTT.